A single T cell receptor (beta chain) is shown here with its context. These data are taken from a study of blood T cell repertoires in COVID-19. Study-level background: Acute and convalescent COVID-19 specimens originated in the United States, Italy and Spain. Nucleic acid was either cDNA or gDNA, and it came from T cells, B-cell-depleted T cells, or PBMCs.

Assay used: immunoSEQ multiplex PCR; TCRdb lists only in-frame clones, some missing. The sample has some 150,000 clones; 80% to 90% are singletons. Unmatched junction bases numbered 15, after V lost 3 bases and J lost 0 bases. Germline V CDR1 and CDR2: MGHRA, YSYEKL. The CDR3 is 20 residues long. V gene TRBV4-1 combines with J gene TRBJ2-3; 10 nucleotides line up with TRBD2. This TCR derives from a woman in her forties with acute or convalescent COVID-19. Sequenced: peripheral blood. The CDR3 DNA is TGCGCCAGCAGCCACCTAGTTCCGGGACTAGCGAAGAAAAGCACAGATACGCAGTATTTT. Translated: CASSHLVPGLAKKSTDTQYF.